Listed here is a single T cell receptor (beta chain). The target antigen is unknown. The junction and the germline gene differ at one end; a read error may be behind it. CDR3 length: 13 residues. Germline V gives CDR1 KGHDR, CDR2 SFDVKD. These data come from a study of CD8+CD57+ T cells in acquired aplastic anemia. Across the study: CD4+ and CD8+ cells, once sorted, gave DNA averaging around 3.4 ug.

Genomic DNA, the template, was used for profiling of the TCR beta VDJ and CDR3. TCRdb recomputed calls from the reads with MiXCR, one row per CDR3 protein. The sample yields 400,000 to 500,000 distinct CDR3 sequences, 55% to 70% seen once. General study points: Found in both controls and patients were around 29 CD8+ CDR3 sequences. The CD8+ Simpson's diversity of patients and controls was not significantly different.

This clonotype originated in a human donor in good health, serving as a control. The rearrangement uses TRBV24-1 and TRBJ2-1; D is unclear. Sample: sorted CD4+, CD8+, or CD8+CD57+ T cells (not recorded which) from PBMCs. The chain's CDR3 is CATRAGGKNEQFF. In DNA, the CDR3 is TGCGCCACCAGAGCAGGCGGCAAGAATGAGCAGTTTTTC.